This T cell receptor (beta chain) was sequenced for a study of blood T cell repertoires in COVID-19. This clone was detected once. Trimming left V 2 bases short and J 0 bases short, with 11 bases between. CDR3 length equals 17 residues. The germline gives CDR1 SGHTA, CDR2 FQGNSA. The protocol was immunoSEQ multiplex PCR, while the TCRdb copy is restricted to in-frame clones and leaves out a portion. The sample lists some 150,000 clones, roughly 76% seen once, with roughly 8.8% in the top ten. Material for sequencing was peripheral blood. The chain combines TRBV7-2 with TRBJ2-6; the D is unclear. The receptor's source is a human donor with acute or convalescent COVID-19. The donor label of this sample is uncertain. The CDR3: CASSLSVSSSGANVLTF. In DNA form, the CDR3 reads TGTGCCAGCAGCTTATCGGTATCTAGCTCTGGGGCCAACGTCCTGACTTTC.